What follows is one TCR beta chain and its context. Its matching antigen is unknown. The source of the sample is a study of blood T cells in healthy people across ages. Germline V gene data show CDR1 as SGHTA and CDR2 as FQGNSA. The V end lost 4 bases, the J end lost 0 bases, and 10 bases lay between the germline ends. CDR3 size: 14 residues. Study-level findings and limits: Significant beta diversity loss was already apparent by age roughly 38, declining roughly linearly.

The authors ran a second PCR of about 6 to 12 cycles using a sample-barcoded 5' primer and a J-beta primer mix. MiXCR, run by TCRdb on the 5' RACE reads, gives a single entry per CDR3 protein. The repertoire holds around 650,000 distinct CDR3 sequences, with less than 40% as singletons. The genes are TRBV7-2 and TRBJ2-7; D may be TRBD1 (6 bases). Sequencing was done on a sample of blood. The TCR sequence derives from a woman aged 80 or over in good health. The CDR3, as DNA: TGTGCCAGCAGCTGGGACACCAACTCCTACGAGCAGTACTTC. It specifies CASSWDTNSYEQYF.